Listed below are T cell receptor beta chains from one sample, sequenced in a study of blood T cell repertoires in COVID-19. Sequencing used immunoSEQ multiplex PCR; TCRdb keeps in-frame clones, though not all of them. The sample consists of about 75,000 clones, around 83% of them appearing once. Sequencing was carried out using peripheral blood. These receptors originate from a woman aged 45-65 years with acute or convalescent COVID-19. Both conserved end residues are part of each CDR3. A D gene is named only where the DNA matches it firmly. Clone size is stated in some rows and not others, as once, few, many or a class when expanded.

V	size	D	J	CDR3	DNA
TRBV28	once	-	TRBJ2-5	CASSQPGRGQGETQYF	TGTGCCAGCAGTCAACCCGGGAGGGGGCAGGGAGAGACCCAGTACTTC
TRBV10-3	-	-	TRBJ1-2	CAISDSGYGYTF	TGTGCCATCAGTGATAGTGGTTATGGCTACACCTTC
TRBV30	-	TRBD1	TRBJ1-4	CAWGTGDEKLFF	TGTGCCTGGGGGACAGGGGATGAAAAACTGTTTTTT
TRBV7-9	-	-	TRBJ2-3	CASSLGLSTDTQYF	TGTGCCAGCAGCTTAGGACTGAGCACAGATACGCAGTATTTT
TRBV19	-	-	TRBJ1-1	CASKRAGNTEAFF	TGTGCCAGTAAGAGGGCTGGGAACACTGAAGCTTTCTTT
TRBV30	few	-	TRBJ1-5	CAWSVSRGNQPQHF	TGTGCCTGGAGTGTGAGCAGGGGCAATCAGCCCCAGCATTTT
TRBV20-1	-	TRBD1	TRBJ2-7	CSASVGQAYEQYF	TGCAGTGCTAGTGTTGGACAGGCCTACGAGCAGTACTTC
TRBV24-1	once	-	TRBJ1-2	CATSDPGLSGYTF	TGTGCCACCAGTGACCCAGGGTTATCGGGCTACACCTTC
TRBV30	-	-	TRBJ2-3	CAWGRGDTQYF	TGTGCCTGGGGTAGGGGAGATACGCAGTATTTT
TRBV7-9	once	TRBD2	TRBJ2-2	CASSLSLAGETGELFF	TGTGCCAGCAGCTTATCCCTAGCGGGGGAAACCGGGGAGCTGTTTTTT
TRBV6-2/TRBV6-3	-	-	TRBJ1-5	CASSYSTEKYQPQHF	TGTGCCAGCAGTTACTCGACGGAGAAGTATCAGCCCCAGCATTTT
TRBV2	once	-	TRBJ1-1	CASSDRFGPHIEAFF	TGTGCCAGCAGTGATAGGTTTGGGCCGCACATCGAAGCTTTCTTT
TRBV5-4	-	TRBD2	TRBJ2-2	CASSWGLAVNTGELFF	TGTGCCAGCAGCTGGGGACTAGCGGTGAACACCGGGGAGCTGTTTTTT
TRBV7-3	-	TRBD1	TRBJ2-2	CASSLTGIGTGELFF	TGTGCCAGCAGTTTGACAGGGATTGGCACCGGGGAGCTGTTTTTT
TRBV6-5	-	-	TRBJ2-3	CASRALEGNTQYF	TGTGCCAGCCGAGCCCTAGAAGGAAATACGCAGTATTTT
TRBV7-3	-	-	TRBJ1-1	CASSLRPKEDKAFF	TGTGCCAGCAGCCTGAGGCCAAAGGAGGATAAAGCTTTCTTT
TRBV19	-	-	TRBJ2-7	CASSIDRSYEQYF	TGTGCCAGTAGTATCGACAGATCTTACGAGCAGTACTTC
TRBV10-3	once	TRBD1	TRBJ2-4	CATSEGTVSNIQYF	TGTGCCACCTCCGAGGGGACAGTATCAAACATTCAGTACTTC
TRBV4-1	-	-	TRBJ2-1	CASPPREQFF	TGCGCCAGCCCTCCCCGGGAGCAGTTCTTC
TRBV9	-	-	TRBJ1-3	CASSEQAIPGNTIYF	TGTGCCAGCAGCGAACAGGCTATACCTGGAAACACCATATATTTT
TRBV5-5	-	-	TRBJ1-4	CASSSARGRGEKLFF	TGTGCCAGCAGCTCGGCCCGTGGCAGAGGGGAAAAACTGTTTTTT
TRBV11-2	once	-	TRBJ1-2	CASSLGGPNYGYTF	TGTGCCAGCAGCTTAGGGGGCCCAAACTATGGCTACACCTTC
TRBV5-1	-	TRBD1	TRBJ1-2	CASSADRQGRDGYTF	TGCGCCAGCAGCGCAGACCGACAGGGGAGGGATGGCTACACCTTC
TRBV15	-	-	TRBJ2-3	CATSRDFVDTQYF	TGTGCCACCAGCAGAGACTTCGTTGATACGCAGTATTTT
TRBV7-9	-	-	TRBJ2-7	CASSSIWTGTSYEQYF	TGTGCCAGCAGCTCTATATGGACGGGGACATCCTACGAGCAGTACTTC
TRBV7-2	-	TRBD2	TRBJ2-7	CASSLDSGRASYEQYF	TGTGCCAGCAGCTTAGATAGCGGGAGGGCCTCCTACGAGCAGTACTTC
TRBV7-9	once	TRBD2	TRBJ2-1	CASSSSTSSHNEQFF	TGTGCCAGCAGCTCCTCGACTAGCTCCCACAATGAGCAGTTCTTC
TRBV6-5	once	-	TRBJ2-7	CASTQPGQHEQYF	TGTGCCAGCACCCAACCCGGACAGCACGAGCAGTACTTC
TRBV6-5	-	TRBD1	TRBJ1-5	CASSSLTQGAHQPQHF	TGTGCCAGCAGTTCCTTAACACAGGGGGCCCATCAGCCCCAGCATTTT
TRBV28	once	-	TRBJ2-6	CASSGSGANVLTF	TGTGCATCTTCGGGTTCTGGGGCCAACGTCCTGACTTTC
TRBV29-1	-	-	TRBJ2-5	CSVESGRIQETQYF	TGCAGCGTTGAATCGGGGAGGATCCAAGAGACCCAGTACTTC
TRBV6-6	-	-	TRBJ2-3	CASSYISGLSTDTQYF	TGTGCCAGCAGTTACATCTCCGGACTGAGCACAGATACGCAGTATTTT
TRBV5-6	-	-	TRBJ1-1	CASSTALNTEAFF	TGTGCCAGCAGCACCGCGCTGAACACTGAAGCTTTCTTT
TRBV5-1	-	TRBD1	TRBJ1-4	CASSSGTGERNEKLFF	TGCGCCAGCAGCTCAGGGACAGGAGAGCGTAATGAAAAACTGTTTTTT
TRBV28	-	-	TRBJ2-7	CASRSTGEGYEQYF	TGTGCCAGCAGGTCGACAGGGGAGGGCTACGAGCAGTACTTC